This T cell receptor (beta chain) derives from a study of blood T cell repertoires in COVID-19. Study processing details: Nucleated cell number was recorded as an estimate derived from reference gene primer amplification. Using immunoSEQ multiplex PCR, the repertoire was profiled, and TCRdb retains in-frame clones only, with some absent. From that table come the V and J calls and clone size; the DNA was used to work out D and trimming. Here the sample spans 300,000 to 400,000 clones, roughly 89% being singletons. CDR3 length equals 16 residues. The participants were between roughly 18 and 100 years old and came from roughly 25 US areas. The recovered donors of Cohort 3 showed two negative PCRs, clearance, or symptom resolution.

Source material: PBMCs or T cells enriched from blood (not recorded which). The genes are TRBV21-1 and TRBJ2-2; the table's D call, TRBD1, was not checked against the DNA. TRBV21-1 is shown as a pseudogene. The TCR originated in a man aged 60 to 75 who had recovered from COVID-19. The CDR3 loop is CASSNYTQGTTGELFF. CDR3 DNA sequence: TGTGCCAGCAGCAATTACACACAGGGTACCACCGGGGAGCTGTTTTTT.